This T cell receptor (beta chain) originates from a study of vaccination effects on CD4 cells after COVID-19. With respect to this clone: The antigen is undetermined.

Measured with immunoSEQ multiplex PCR; TCRdb has only the in-frame clones, and not every one. The data hold about 48,000 clones, with roughly 79% observed a single time. Sequencing followed a ViraFEST assay step that expanded antigen-specific CD4+ T cells with viral peptide pools. Culture proceeded for 10 days, and CD4+ T cells were then isolated. Nucleocapsid antibodies stayed negative before and after vaccination, showing no earlier SARS-CoV-2 infection. This CDR3 has 15 amino acids. The V end lost 3 bases, the J end lost 8 bases, and 16 bases lay between the germline ends. Germline CDR1 reads ENHRY; CDR2 reads SYGVKD. Study-wide results and caveats: Late after vaccination, infection- and vaccine-induced clones showed marked clonal contraction. There were few convalescent patients in the study and no early post-infection timepoints.

The sequenced sample was CD4+ T cells from PBMCs cultured with HCoV-OC43 spike peptides, obtained before COVID-19 vaccination. Subset reported: HCoV-OC43 spike overlapping peptide pool stimulation. V is TRBV10-3 and J is TRBJ2-2; D tentatively reads TRBD1 or TRBD2 (6 bases each). This receptor was identified in a human donor who received a COVID-19 vaccine. The CDR3 loop reads CAISDSGALIGELFF. CDR3 nucleotide sequence: TGTGCCATCAGTGACTCGGGGGCCCTTATAGGGGAGCTGTTTTTT.